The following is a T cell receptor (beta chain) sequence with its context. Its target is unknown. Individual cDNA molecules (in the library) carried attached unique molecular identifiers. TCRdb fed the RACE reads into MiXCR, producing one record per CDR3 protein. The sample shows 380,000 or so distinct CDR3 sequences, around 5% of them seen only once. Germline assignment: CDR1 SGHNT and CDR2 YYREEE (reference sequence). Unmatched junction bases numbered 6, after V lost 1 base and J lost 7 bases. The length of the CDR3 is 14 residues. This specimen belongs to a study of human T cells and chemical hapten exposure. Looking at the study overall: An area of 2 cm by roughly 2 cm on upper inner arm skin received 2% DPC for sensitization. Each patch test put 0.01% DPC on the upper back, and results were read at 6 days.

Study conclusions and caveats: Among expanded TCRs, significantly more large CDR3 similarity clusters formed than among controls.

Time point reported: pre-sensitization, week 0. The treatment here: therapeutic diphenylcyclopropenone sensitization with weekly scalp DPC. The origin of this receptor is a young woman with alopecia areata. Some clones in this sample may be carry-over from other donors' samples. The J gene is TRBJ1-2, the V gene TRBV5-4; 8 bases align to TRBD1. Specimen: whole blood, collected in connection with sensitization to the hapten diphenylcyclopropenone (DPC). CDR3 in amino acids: CASSLTGGLGGYTF. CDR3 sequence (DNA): TGTGCCAGCAGCTTGACAGGGGGGCTCGGTGGCTACACCTTC.